The clone carrying this T cell receptor (beta chain) was recorded a few times. Its antigen is not known. A J-beta primer mix and a sample-barcoded 5' primer were used in a second PCR of about 7 to 12 cycles. TCRdb used MiXCR to reprocess the 5' RACE reads, holding one entry per CDR3 protein. The sample contains 650,000 to 900,000 distinct CDR3 sequences, approximately 67% of which appear only once. The record originates from a study of blood T cells in healthy people across ages. Study at large: About one barcoded beta molecule per two T cells was captured by template switching.

Notes on the study in general: Higher diversity and more naive CD4+ cells were features of long-lived donors, compared to aged donors. Higher naive T cell percentage went strongly together with higher TCR beta diversity.

The receptor comes from a young man in good health. The sample taken for sequencing was blood.

The CDR3 DNA reads TGTGCCAGCAGCGTAGGGGGGACTAGCGGGGGAAGTACAGATACGCAGTATTTT. Protein: CASSVGGTSGGSTDTQYF. This chain joins TRBV9 and TRBJ2-3; 14 nucleotides align to TRBD2. The junction had 6 bases not matched to a gene; V was cut back by 0 bases and J by 3 bases. This CDR3 comprises 18 residues. Germline V gives CDR1 SGDLS, CDR2 YYNGEE.